This T cell receptor beta chain comes out of a study of Graves' ophthalmopathy and Graves' hyperthyroidism (dated by TCRdb to about 2018). About the investigation overall: Peripheral blood samples were taken at the time of initial diagnosis, before any treatment was given. The study used signatures of the TCR beta repertoire to tell Graves' ophthalmopathy apart from Graves' hyperthyroidism and to predict which patients would progress to ophthalmopathy. Following sample collection, hyperthyroidism patients were given methimazole at a starting dose of 30 mg daily, and ophthalmopathy patients were given high-dose intravenous methylprednisolone. An independent validation cohort comprised some 19 hyperthyroidism patients and some 16 patients who later progressed from hyperthyroidism to ophthalmopathy. To explore V-J signatures distinguishing ophthalmopathy from hyperthyroidism, a discovery set of 100 patients (roughly 45 ophthalmopathy, over 55 stable hyperthyroidism) was enrolled. In several hyperthyroidism patients, the T-cell repertoire of thyroid tissue was compared with the T-cell repertoire of blood. In total, approximately 130 blood samples were TCR-sequenced: 40 to 45 ophthalmopathy, roughly 80 hyperthyroidism and some 17 hyperthyroidism-to-ophthalmopathy patients.

In regard to this clonotype: Which antigen it targets is not known. Per-nucleotide qualities are absent, and no much larger clonotype sits a single base away.

Findings and caveats that apply to the study as a whole: Most expanded thyroid clonotypes with a frequency above 0.001 also appeared in blood, which suggests that blood repertoires may reflect the immune response in the thyroid. Sample size was not statistically predetermined, and group allocation was not concealed from the investigators. In validation, the model predicted ophthalmopathy progression with 70.59% sensitivity and roughly 72% specificity; eleven to twelve predicted patients were CT-confirmed with GO in a median of 6.5 months. The 13-signature model separated ophthalmopathy from stable hyperthyroidism with 85% to 90% sensitivity and approximately 83% specificity in cross-validation, and 80%/75% in the test set.

Its CDR3 holds 17 amino acids, cysteine through phenylalanine. Just CDR3 DNA is preserved here, 51 bases in frame from base 1. The germline V gene specifies ENHRY as CDR1 and SYGVKD as CDR2. The junction shows trimming of 10 bases on V and 0 bases on J, plus 22 bases between the germline ends. Patients with ophthalmopathy had moderately to severely active disease, with a Clinical Activity Score of 3 or more, a NOSPECS grade of 4 or more, and a disease duration of less than 3 months. Patients were excluded if they had other autoimmune diseases, uncontrolled infections, pregnancy or lactation. Diagnosis relied on clinical symptoms, serum thyroxine, TRAb, thyroid ultrasound and orbital computed tomography. Ficoll-Paque density gradient centrifugation was used to isolate PBMCs from 8.5 to 10 ml of fresh peripheral blood. Total RNA was extracted using Trizol reagent, and RNA quality was checked on an Agilent 2100 Bioanalyzer.

For repertoire sequencing, the TCR beta CDR3 regions were amplified from RNA transcripts. The first round was an RT-PCR using HTBI primers with the Qiagen OneStep RT-PCR kit, and this first round was followed by a second-round multiplex PCR, then size selection and purification. Libraries were sequenced paired-end with 100 bp reads on an Illumina HiSeq2000. Regarding the original processing steps: Reads were processed with SOAPnuke, discarding reads with adapters, uncalled bases, mean Phred below 15, or no exact constant-primer or identifier match. High-quality paired reads were merged with COPE v1.2.5. Each unique nucleotide sequence was defined as a clonotype, and clonotypes were aligned to IMGT TRB V, D and J references with MiTCR v1.1. Analysis was restricted to V-J combinations with a frequency above 0.0001, which covered about 99% of repertoires. A TCR clonal expansion and chaos score per V-J combination was defined as the ratio of F50 clonal expansion to chaos observed in the TCRdist matrix. Welch's t-statistics and random forest were used to reduce features to approximately 13 V-J combinations, which were fed into a naive Bayes classifier. The similarity between thyroid and blood repertoires was quantified using the Morisita-Horn index. TCRdb cleaned the public reads at Q25 with fastp, built clones with MiXCR and kept in-frame beta chains. Rows with one shared CDR3 protein collapse into an entry with the most common genes and DNA. Clone size and V and J calls follow TCRdb, not the original study. A total of around 660,000 distinct CDR3 sequences appear in this sample, 35% to 50% of them only once. Of the sample, under 3.5% is held by the ten largest clones.

Material: peripheral blood. The TCR originated in an adult man with Graves' ophthalmopathy. The chain couples TRBV10-3 to TRBJ1-5; a tentative D match to TRBD1 spans 6 bases. The nucleotide sequence reads as follows: TGTGCCAGCGCCCACCCCTGGGACAACCGTAGCAATCAGCCCCAGCATTTT. This is translated as CASAHPWDNRSNQPQHF.